This TCR beta chain was documented in a study of shared clonotypes between healthy human individuals. With regard to this clone: Other DNA sequences in the same sample also yield this CDR3.

Replicate PCRs run on sorted subsets employed roughly 180 ng DNA, 30,000 to 35,000 T cell genomes. TCRdb's copy holds only in-frame clones and misses some; the assay was immunoSEQ multiplex PCR. This table holds roughly 2.2 million clones, about 92% found once. Deletions cut 6 bases from V and 4 bases from J, with 10 bases between. The CDR3 extends over 12 amino acids. The germline V gene encodes CDR1 SQVTM and CDR2 ANQGSEA. Specimen: naive CD4+ T cells from PBMCs. The subset here: CD45RA+ positively selected. The chain joins TRBV29-1 to TRBJ1-5, with D unclear. The origin of this receptor is a man between 18 and 35 years old in good health. Some clones in this sample may be carry-over from other donors' samples. The CDR3 region is CSVGQANQPQHF. CDR3 DNA sequence: TGCAGCGTCGGGCAGGCGAATCAGCCCCAGCATTTT. The full variable domain, in which reference TRBV29-1 and TRBJ1-5 provide the parts outside the CDR3, is SAVISQKPSRDICQRGTSLTIQCQVDSQVTMMFWYRQQPGQSLTLIATANQGSEATYESGFVIDKFPISRPNLTFSTLTVSNMSPEDSSIYLCSVGQANQPQHFGDGTRLSIL.